This passage covers 20 T cell receptor beta chains from one sample sequenced in a study of PD-L1 blockade in urothelial cancer (dated by TCRdb to the late 2010s). Receptors were amplified or captured by the immunoSEQ multiplex PCR assay. As stored in TCRdb, this immuneACCESS dataset retains in-frame rearrangements with V and J assigned. A fraction of the clones does not appear; measured against another copy, unresolved V genes explain less than half of the discrepancy, and the remainder lacks a known reason. This sample holds more than 35,000 clones; approximately 91% were observed only once. Around 10% of the sample belongs to the ten largest clones. Reading the label with the study, this specimen's time point is: pretreatment peripheral blood. The starting material was PBMCs, obtained around atezolizumab (anti-PD-L1) treatment. These receptors all come from a woman in her fifties or sixties with urothelial cancer.

The rearrangement links TRBV21-1 to TRBJ2-1; the table names TRBD1, a call not compared with the DNA. TRBV21-1 is a recognized pseudogene. CDR3 length equals 14 residues. Here the CDR3 reads CASSLGTGLNEQFF. CDR3 bases: TGTGCCAGCAGTCTCGGGACAGGTCTAAATGAGCAGTTCTTC.

V usage is TRBV5-4 and J usage is TRBJ2-7, with TRBD1 matching over 7 bases. The CDR3 totals 13 residues. V lost 6 bases to trimming and J lost 4 bases; unmatched junction nucleotides: 7. Per the germline V gene, CDR1 is SGHNT and CDR2 is YYREEE (reference sequence). In nucleotides, the CDR3 is TGTGCCAGCAACGGACAGGAGGATTACGAGCAGTACTTC. This gives the protein CASNGQEDYEQYF.

V usage is TRBV5-1 and J usage is TRBJ2-7, with 13 bases that match TRBD2. The germline V gene encodes CDR1 SGHRS and CDR2 YFSETQ. Trimming took 4 bases from V and 5 from J; bases not matched to a gene: 9. This CDR3 comprises 16 residues. The CDR3 spells CASSPPGLAGTHEQYF. CDR3 coding DNA: TGCGCCAGCAGCCCCCCGGGACTAGCGGGAACCCACGAGCAGTACTTC.

This sequence joins TRBV4-1 and TRBJ2-1; no definite D call. V was clipped by 1 base and J by 9 bases, with 10 bases between them. Per germline, CDR1 MGHRA and CDR2 YSYEKL. CDR3 length: 13 amino acids. The CDR3 nucleotides are TGCGCCAGCAGCCAAGTTCCGGGTGGTGAGCAGTTCTTC. The encoded protein is CASSQVPGGEQFF.

This sequence joins TRBV2 and TRBJ1-1; perhaps TRBD1 as D (6 bases). Trimming took off 6 bases at V and 8 bases at J, with 10 bases between the two ends. This CDR3 contains 11 residues. Germline V CDR1 and CDR2: SNHLY, FYNNEI. The CDR3 sequence: CASRRQEEAFF. The CDR3 DNA reads as TGTGCCAGCAGAAGACAGGAGGAAGCTTTCTTT.

The table lists this clone with a count of one. The gene calls are TRBV28 and TRBJ1-1; D unclear. Trimming cost V 2 bases and J 4 bases, with 17 bases left between them. The germline V gene encodes CDR1 MDHEN and CDR2 SYDVKM. There are 16 residues in the CDR3. DNA of the CDR3: TGTGCCAGCAGTTTACCTTGGACTCAAGCGGGCACTGAAGCTTTCTTT. It translates to CASSLPWTQAGTEAFF. Together with reference TRBV28 and TRBJ1-1, the CDR3 gives the full variable domain: DVKVTQSSRYLVKRTGEKVFLECVQDMDHENMFWYRQDPGLGLRLIYFSYDVKMKEKGDIPEGYSVSREKKERFSLILESASTNQTSMYLCASSLPWTQAGTEAFFGQGTRLTVV.

The V gene is TRBV28, the J gene TRBJ1-5; 7 bases are a match to TRBD1. There are 16 residues in the CDR3. CDR1 and CDR2 (germline): MDHEN, SYDVKM. V lost 1 base to trimming and J lost 0 bases; unmatched junction nucleotides: 3. The DNA for the CDR3 is TGTGCCAGCAGTTTATCGACAGGGTATAGCAATCAGCCCCAGCATTTT. Translated, it gives CASSLSTGYSNQPQHF.

The rearrangement uses TRBV27 and TRBJ2-4, with TRBD2 matching 9 bases. This CDR3 has 15 amino acids. The ends lost 2 bases at V and 1 base at J; junction bases unmatched: 0. In germline, CDR1 is MNHEY, CDR2 SMNVEV (reference sequence). CDR3 coding DNA: TGTGCCAGCAGTTTAGCGGGAGGGGCCAAAAACATTCAGTACTTC. It codes for CASSLAGGAKNIQYF.

The V gene is TRBV5-4, the J gene TRBJ2-7, with D hard to call. The CDR3 runs to 13 residues. V was clipped by 0 bases and J by 2 bases, with 6 bases between them. Germline V lookup: CDR1 SGHNT, CDR2 YYREEE (reference sequence). CDR3 sequence (DNA): TGTGCCAGCAGCTTGGACTTCCCCTACGAGCAGTACTTC. The encoded protein is CASSLDFPYEQYF.

V gene TRBV5-1 combines with J gene TRBJ1-1, with 8 bases matching TRBD1. The germline CDR1 and CDR2 sequences are SGHRS and YFSETQ. CDR3 length: 15 amino acids. Unmatched junction bases numbered 5, after V lost 0 bases and J lost 4 bases. CDR3 sequence reads: CASSLAGQGITEAFF. The CDR3 nucleotides are TGCGCCAGCAGCTTGGCTGGACAGGGAATCACTGAAGCTTTCTTT.

CDR3 residues: CAWSPTGLSNQPQHF. CDR3 nucleotides: TGTGCCTGGAGTCCCACAGGGTTGAGCAATCAGCCCCAGCATTTT. The genes are TRBV30 and TRBJ1-5, with a tentative D call TRBD1 (6 bases). The V end lost 2 bases, the J end lost 1 base, and 12 bases lay between the germline ends. The CDR3 extends over 15 amino acids. Germline V gene lookup returns CDR1 GTSNPN and CDR2 SVGIG (reference sequence).

The chain joins TRBV4-1 to TRBJ2-2, with 10 positions matching TRBD2. The CDR3 sequence is 16 residues long. The germline CDR1 and CDR2 sequences are MGHRA and YSYEKL. The ends lost 0 bases at V and 6 bases at J; junction bases unmatched: 4. CDR3 nucleotide sequence: TGCGCCAGCAGCCAAGATGATCTAGCGGGAGCCGGGGAGCTGTTTTTT. It yields the protein CASSQDDLAGAGELFF.

This clone was detected once. The chain combines TRBV5-1 with TRBJ2-3; 8 nucleotides agree with TRBD2. Per the germline V gene, CDR1 is SGHRS and CDR2 is YFSETQ. This CDR3 region has 18 residues. J was trimmed by 1 base and V by 4 bases; bases with no gene match: 14. CDR3 DNA sequence: TGCGCCAGCAGCCCCAGGCCCGTCGGGAGGGCTCGCACAGATACGCAGTATTTT. Its translation is CASSPRPVGRARTDTQYF.

The chain carries TRBV5-1 and TRBJ2-7; TRBD1 matches 9 bases. Germline V gives CDR1 SGHRS, CDR2 YFSETQ. The CDR3 extends over 14 amino acids. The V gene end was trimmed by 1 base and the J gene end by 9 bases; junction bases not matched to a gene: 8. The CDR3 bases are TGCGCCAGCAGCTTGTTGGGGACAGGGTCCGGGCAGTACTTC. Protein sequence: CASSLLGTGSGQYF.

The CDR3 DNA reads as TGTGCCAGCAGTTTATCTTCAGGGGTGAACACTGAAGCTTTCTTT. This codes for CASSLSSGVNTEAFF. This chain uses TRBV27 with TRBJ1-1, with D tentatively TRBD1 (6 bases). Deletions cut 0 bases from V and 0 bases from J, with 8 bases between. Germline values: CDR1 MNHEY, CDR2 SMNVEV (reference sequence). CDR3 size: 15 residues.

The rearrangement links TRBV27 to TRBJ2-7; D may be TRBD1 (6 bases). The CDR3 runs 14 residues. Germline V gene lookup returns CDR1 MNHEY and CDR2 SMNVEV (reference sequence). Trimming took off 0 bases at V and 1 base at J, with 7 bases between the two ends. In DNA, the CDR3 is TGTGCCAGCAGTTTATCGGGGGCTTCCTACGAGCAGTACTTC. Its translation: CASSLSGASYEQYF.

The chain employs TRBV27 and TRBJ2-3; 10 positions agree with TRBD2. The CDR3 is 15 amino acids. The junction had 4 bases not matched to a gene; V was cut back by 3 bases and J by 4 bases. Germline V gene lookup returns CDR1 MNHEY and CDR2 SMNVEV (reference sequence). DNA for the CDR3: TGTGCCAGCAGTTTCAGCGGGAGGGTGGCAGATACGCAGTATTTT. Translated: CASSFSGRVADTQYF.

The rearrangement links TRBV9 to TRBJ2-5, with 10 positions matching TRBD2. The trim removed 4 bases at V and 5 bases at J, leaving 8 bases unmatched. CDR1 SGDLS and CDR2 YYNGEE come from the germline V gene. The CDR3 sequence is 15 residues long. The CDR3 coding sequence is TGTGCCAGCAGCCCACAAGCGGGAGGGGTGGAGACCCAGTACTTC. It specifies CASSPQAGGVETQYF.

The chain couples TRBV4-3 to TRBJ2-1, with TRBD2 matching over 9 bases. The CDR3 loop spans 17 amino acids. The trim removed 0 bases at V and 7 bases at J, leaving 10 bases unmatched. The germline CDR1 and CDR2 sequences are LGHNA and YSLEER. This CDR3 is CASSQDLIAGARNEQFF. Written as DNA, the CDR3 is TGCGCCAGCAGCCAAGATCTGATAGCGGGAGCTCGGAATGAGCAGTTCTTC.

This sequence joins TRBV6-1 and TRBJ2-3, with D hard to call. The CDR3 is 15 amino acids. Germline V gene lookup returns CDR1 MNHNS and CDR2 SASEGT. With 4 bases removed from V and 4 bases from J, the gap between germline ends came to 15 bases. The CDR3 nucleotides read TGTGCCAGCAGTGGGCCGGCCTACGGGTCAGATACGCAGTATTTT. This codes for CASSGPAYGSDTQYF.